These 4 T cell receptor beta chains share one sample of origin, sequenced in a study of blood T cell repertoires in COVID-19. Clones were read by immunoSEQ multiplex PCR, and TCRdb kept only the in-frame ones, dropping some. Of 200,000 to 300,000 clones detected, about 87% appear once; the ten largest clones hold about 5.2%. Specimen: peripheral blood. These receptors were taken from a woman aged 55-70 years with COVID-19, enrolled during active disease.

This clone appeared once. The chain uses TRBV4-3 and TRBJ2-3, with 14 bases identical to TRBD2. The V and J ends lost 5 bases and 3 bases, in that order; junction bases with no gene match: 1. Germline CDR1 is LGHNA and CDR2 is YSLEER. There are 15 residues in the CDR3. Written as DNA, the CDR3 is TGCGCCAGCAGCAGGACTAGCGGGAGGACAGATACGCAGTATTTT. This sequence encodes CASSRTSGRTDTQYF.

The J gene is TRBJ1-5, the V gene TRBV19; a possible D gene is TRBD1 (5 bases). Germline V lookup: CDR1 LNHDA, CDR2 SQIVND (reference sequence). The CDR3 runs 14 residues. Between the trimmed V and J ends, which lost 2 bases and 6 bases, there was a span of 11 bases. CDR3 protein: CASSIRGDIQPQHF. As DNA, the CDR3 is TGTGCCAGTAGTATAAGGGGCGACATTCAGCCCCAGCATTTT.

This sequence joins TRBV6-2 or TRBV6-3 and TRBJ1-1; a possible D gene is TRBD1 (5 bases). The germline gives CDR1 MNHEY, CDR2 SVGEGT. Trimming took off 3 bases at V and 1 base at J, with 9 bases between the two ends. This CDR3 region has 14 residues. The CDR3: CASSYRGGNTEAFF. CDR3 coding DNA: TGTGCCAGCAGTTATCGGGGGGGGAACACTGAAGCTTTCTTT.

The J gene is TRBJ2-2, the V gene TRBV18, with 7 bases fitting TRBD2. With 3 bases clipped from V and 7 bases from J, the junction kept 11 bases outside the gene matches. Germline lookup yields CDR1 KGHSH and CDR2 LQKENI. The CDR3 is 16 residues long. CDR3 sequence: CASSPTQRGQSGELFF. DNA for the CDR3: TGTGCCAGCTCACCTACTCAGCGGGGTCAGAGCGGGGAGCTGTTTTTT. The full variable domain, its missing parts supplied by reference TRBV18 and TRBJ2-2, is NAGVMQNPRHLVRRRGQEARLRCSPMKGHSHVYWYRQLPEEGLKFMVYLQKENIIDESGMPKERFSAEFPKEGPSILRIQQVVRGDSAAYFCASSPTQRGQSGELFFGEGSRLTVL.